These T cell receptor beta chains were read from a single sample in a study of radiotherapy plus CTLA-4 blockade in lung cancer. Profiling relied on immunoSEQ multiplex PCR, and the TCRdb table lists in-frame clones only, not all of them. Among about 120,000 clones, more than 65% were seen once, and the ten largest hold less than 4%. The material sequenced was peripheral blood, taken from a patient treated with radiotherapy plus ipilimumab. These receptors originate from a human donor with non-small cell lung cancer that progressed on radiotherapy plus ipilimumab. Some clones in this sample may be carry-over from other donors' samples. Both conserved end residues are part of each CDR3. A D gene is named only where the DNA matches it firmly. The size field is filled for only some rows; it gives once, few, many or a size class.

TRBV30	.	TRBJ2-7	TRBD1	CAWNRDRITYEQYF	TGTGCCTGGAACCGGGACAGGATTACCTACGAGCAGTACTTC
TRBV5-1	.	TRBJ2-5	.	CASSLGQSIETQYF	TGCGCCAGCAGCTTGGGACAGTCCATAGAGACCCAGTACTTC
TRBV2	.	TRBJ2-1	.	CASSVWGNEQFF	TGTGCCAGCAGTGTATGGGGGAATGAGCAGTTCTTC
TRBV6-6	.	TRBJ1-5	.	CASSTGLWQPQHF	TGTGCCAGCAGTACGGGGTTGTGGCAGCCCCAGCATTTT
TRBV6-1	once	TRBJ1-5	TRBD1	CASRETGTDYNQPQHF	TGTGCCAGCAGAGAAACCGGGACAGATTATAATCAGCCCCAGCATTTT
TRBV5-8	.	TRBJ1-1	TRBD1	CASSLDRGRLEAFF	TGTGCCAGCAGCCTAGACAGGGGGCGTCTTGAAGCTTTCTTT
TRBV29-1	few	TRBJ1-1	.	CSVVLGSVTEAFF	TGCAGCGTTGTCTTGGGGTCAGTCACTGAAGCTTTCTTT
TRBV11-2	.	TRBJ1-1	TRBD1	CASSLEGTANTEAFF	TGTGCCAGCAGCTTAGAGGGGACAGCCAACACTGAAGCTTTCTTT
TRBV18	.	TRBJ2-7	TRBD1	CASSTGQGIYEQYF	TGTGCCAGCTCAACGGGACAGGGTATCTACGAGCAGTACTTC
TRBV13	.	TRBJ2-1	TRBD1	CASSYGTGSLLFNEQFF	TGTGCCAGCAGCTACGGGACAGGGAGTCTTTTGTTCAATGAGCAGTTCTTC
TRBV6-5	.	TRBJ1-5	.	CASSLHGSNQPQHF	TGTGCCAGCAGTCTCCATGGTAGCAATCAGCCCCAGCATTTT